Listed below are T cell receptor beta chains from one sample, sequenced in a study of cytomegalovirus exposure and HLA in healthy donors. The method was immunoSEQ multiplex PCR; TCRdb's version includes in-frame clones alone and lacks a portion of them. Here the sample spans under 200,000 clones, around 90% being singletons. Sequencing was performed on PBMCs. These receptors all come from a young woman in good health and CMV-seropositive. Each CDR3 is given with its conserved first and last residue. A D gene is named only where the DNA matches it firmly. Clone size is given for some rows only: seen once, a few or many times, or a class if the clone is expanded.

j_call,d_call,v_call,clone_size,cdr3_nt,cdr3_aa
TRBJ1-1,.,TRBV6-5,.,TGTGCCAGCAGTTACAGAGTTGCAGGGGCGAATCAAGCTTTCTTT,CASSYRVAGANQAFF
TRBJ2-4,TRBD2,TRBV6-1,.,TGTGCCAGCAGTGAAGCTACGGGAGGGGAGGCCAAAAACATTCAGTACTTC,CASSEATGGEAKNIQYF
TRBJ2-3,.,TRBV7-3,.,TGTGCCAGCAGCTTATGGTCGCTAGCGTCGGATACGCAGTATTTT,CASSLWSLASDTQYF
TRBJ2-1,.,TRBV4-1,.,TGCGCCAGCAGCCAAGAAGAGGCAGGGGCGATCGGGAATGAGCAGTTCTTC,CASSQEEAGAIGNEQFF
TRBJ1-5,.,TRBV4-2,.,TGTGCCAGCAGCCAAGAGGGGACTAGAGCTATTAGCAATCAGCCCCAGCATTTT,CASSQEGTRAISNQPQHF
TRBJ2-7,.,TRBV10-3,.,TGTGCCATCAGTGGACGGGAATACGAGCAGTACTTC,CAISGREYEQYF
TRBJ2-5,TRBD2,TRBV2,.,TGTGCCAGCAGCAAAGGACTAGCGGGAGGGCGGGAGACCCAGTACTTC,CASSKGLAGGRETQYF
TRBJ1-4,TRBD1,TRBV15,once,TGTGCCACCAGCAGAGGGGTGCAGGGGGCGAATGAAAAACTGTTTTTT,CATSRGVQGANEKLFF
TRBJ1-2,.,TRBV28,.,TGTGCCAGCAGTTTAAGACAGATACGCTATGGCTACACCTTC,CASSLRQIRYGYTF
TRBJ2-7,TRBD1,TRBV4-3,.,TGCGCCAGCAGCCGGACAGGGGGATTCAACGAGCAGTACTTC,CASSRTGGFNEQYF
TRBJ1-2,.,TRBV19,few,TGTGCCAGTAGTGCTGCCCAGGGAAACTATGGCTACACCTTC,CASSAAQGNYGYTF
TRBJ1-4,TRBD1,TRBV4-3,.,TGCGCCAGCAGCCCCCGGGGGACAGGGAAGAATGAAAAACTGTTTTTT,CASSPRGTGKNEKLFF
TRBJ1-2,.,TRBV9,.,TGTGCCAGCAGCGTACTTCGGGGAGAGGATGGCTACACCTTC,CASSVLRGEDGYTF
TRBJ2-7,.,TRBV9,few,TGTGCCAGCAGTCCAGAGGACCGCGGGGTTGAGCAGTACTTC,CASSPEDRGVEQYF
TRBJ1-2,.,TRBV7-9,once,TGTGCCAGCAGCTCCCCCACAGGGCGAGTTGCTGGCTACACCTTC,CASSSPTGRVAGYTF
TRBJ1-1,.,TRBV4-2,.,TGTGCCAGCAGCCAAGAACCAGGGCACACTGAAGCTTTCTTT,CASSQEPGHTEAFF
TRBJ1-1,TRBD1,TRBV2,.,TGTGCCAGCAGTGAGGACAGGGACACTGAAGCTTTCTTT,CASSEDRDTEAFF
TRBJ2-7,.,TRBV5-1,.,TGCGCCAGCAGCTTGGTGGTCGGTTCCTACGAGCAGTACTTC,CASSLVVGSYEQYF
TRBJ1-5,TRBD1,TRBV19,.,TGTGCCAGTAGTCCCGGGACAGCTAGCAATCAGCCCCAGCATTTT,CASSPGTASNQPQHF
TRBJ1-5,.,TRBV19,.,TGTGCCAGTAGTATCTTGTCAGGGATTGGCCAGCCCCAGCATTTT,CASSILSGIGQPQHF
TRBJ1-1,.,TRBV6-5,.,TGTGCCAGCGACGGGGGTAAAAGGACTGAAGCTTTCTTT,CASDGGKRTEAFF
TRBJ2-7,TRBD2,TRBV6-6,once,TGTGCCAGCAGGCTGGGTGCCGGGGGGACCTACGAGCAGTACTTC,CASRLGAGGTYEQYF
TRBJ2-3,.,TRBV7-9,.,TGTGCCAGCAGCTTAGTACTATGGGACTGGGGCACAGATACGCAGTATTTT,CASSLVLWDWGTDTQYF
TRBJ2-2,TRBD2,TRBV11-2,.,TGTGCCAGCAGCCCCCGGGGGGGCGGTACCGGGGAGCTGTTTTTT,CASSPRGGGTGELFF
TRBJ1-2,TRBD1,TRBV16,few,TGTGCCAGCAGCCAATCGGGGACAGTCTCCTATGGCTACACCTTC,CASSQSGTVSYGYTF
TRBJ1-2,TRBD1,TRBV5-1,.,TGCGCCAGCAGCTGGGGGGCCGGACAGGGGAGGATTGGTGGCTACACCTTC,CASSWGAGQGRIGGYTF
TRBJ2-2,TRBD2,TRBV6-5,.,TGTGCCAGCAGTTACTCGAGCGGGGGGGACACCGGGGAGCTGTTTTTT,CASSYSSGGDTGELFF
TRBJ1-1,.,TRBV19,.,TGTGCCAGTAGTATGGAGACAGGGAACACTGAAGCTTTCTTT,CASSMETGNTEAFF
TRBJ1-2,.,TRBV9,.,TGTGCCAGCAGCGCACCACAGGGCTACGGCTACACCTTC,CASSAPQGYGYTF
TRBJ2-6,.,TRBV11-2,.,TGTGCCAGCAGCCTAACTCCAGGGGCCGGGGCCAACGTCCTGACTTTC,CASSLTPGAGANVLTF
TRBJ2-3,.,TRBV11-2,.,TGTGCCAGCAGCTTAATCAGGACTAGCACAGATACGCAGTATTTT,CASSLIRTSTDTQYF
TRBJ1-1,.,TRBV25-1,.,TGTGCCAGCAGTGAATCTGAGGGATTGAACACTGAAGCTTTCTTT,CASSESEGLNTEAFF
TRBJ2-3,TRBD2,TRBV9,.,TGTGCCAGCAGCGCTAGCGGGAGGGGCACAGATACGCAGTATTTT,CASSASGRGTDTQYF
TRBJ1-6,.,TRBV5-8,.,TGTGCCAGCGGTCCTATTCAAAATTCACCCCTCCACTTT,CASGPIQNSPLHF
TRBJ2-3,TRBD1,TRBV11-3,.,TGTGCCAGCAGCTGGGGACAGGGGGCGACAGATACGCAGTATTTT,CASSWGQGATDTQYF
TRBJ1-1,.,TRBV6-6,.,TGTGCCAGCGGTGGGGCTGGACACACTGAAGCTTTCTTT,CASGGAGHTEAFF
TRBJ2-7,TRBD1,TRBV10-3,.,TGTGCCATCAGTCGAGGGGGGACAGGGCAGTACGAGCAGTACTTC,CAISRGGTGQYEQYF
TRBJ2-1,.,TRBV28,.,TGTGCCAGCAGGACACGTACGGGACTGACTTTAGAGCAGTTCTTC,CASRTRTGLTLEQFF
TRBJ1-1,.,TRBV7-9,once,TGTGCCAGCAGAAGCGACCCGGGAGCTGAAGCTTTCTTT,CASRSDPGAEAFF
TRBJ2-7,.,TRBV27,.,TGTGCCAGCAGCCCGGGGTCAAGCGGCGAGCAGTACTTC,CASSPGSSGEQYF
TRBJ1-2,.,TRBV7-8,.,TGTGCCAGCAGCCGTGACTCAGCTAACTATGGCTACACCTTC,CASSRDSANYGYTF
TRBJ2-4,.,TRBV14,.,TGTGCCAGCAGCCAAGGGTGGGCAGCCATTCAGTACTTC,CASSQGWAAIQYF
TRBJ2-5,.,TRBV9,few,TGTGCCAGCACCGGACTTAGCGGTACTGAGACCCAGTACTTC,CASTGLSGTETQYF
TRBJ1-1,.,TRBV28,.,TGTGCCAGCAGTTTGGAGCAGAACACTGAAGCTTTCTTT,CASSLEQNTEAFF
TRBJ1-2,TRBD1,TRBV27,.,TGTGCCAGCATTCGGGACAGCAACTATGGCTACACCTTC,CASIRDSNYGYTF
TRBJ1-1,.,TRBV2,.,TGTGCCAGCAGTGAACCTTCGAACACTGAAGCTTTCTTT,CASSEPSNTEAFF
TRBJ2-1,.,TRBV28,.,TGTGCCAGCAGTCCCGCCGGGCCTAGCGAGGGACACAATGAGCAGTTCTTC,CASSPAGPSEGHNEQFF
TRBJ1-4,TRBD1,TRBV27,once,TGTGCCAGTAGCCGAGACAGGGCGATTAATGAAAAACTGTTTTTT,CASSRDRAINEKLFF
TRBJ2-7,.,TRBV6-5,.,TGTGCCAGCAGTTACGCCGGGACAAGCTCCTACGAGCAGTACTTC,CASSYAGTSSYEQYF
TRBJ2-5,.,TRBV7-3,.,TGTGCCAGCCCCCTAGCCGGGAAAAAAGAGACCCAGTACTTC,CASPLAGKKETQYF
TRBJ1-4,TRBD1,TRBV4-2,.,TGTGCCAGCAGCCAAGCCACAGGGGGGGGGAATGCGAGAAAACTGTTTTTT,CASSQATGGGNARKLFF